This TCR beta chain appears in the sequencing data of a study of T cell responses to AZD1222 COVID-19 vaccine. Findings and caveats of the study: There were repertoire samples only from the period after the peak T cell response.

Libraries were prepared by immunoSEQ multiplex PCR; TCRdb keeps only in-frame clonotypes and omits some of them. The table lists approximately 80,000 clones, over 75% of them singletons, with about 3.4% in the top ten. With 0 bases removed from V and 4 bases from J, the gap between germline ends came to 11 bases. This CDR3 contains 15 residues. The germline CDR1 and CDR2 sequences are LNHNV and YYDKDF (reference sequence). This clone came up a few times. Its antigen is still unknown. The sequence came from an adult who received the AZD1222 COVID-19 vaccine. V gene TRBV15 combines with J gene TRBJ2-3; D ambiguous. Sequenced here: peripheral blood, sampled 28 days after the second AZD1222 dose. The CDR3 region has the DNA TGTGCCACCAGCAGAGATGATGGAGTACCAGATACGCAGTATTTT. Protein product: CATSRDDGVPDTQYF.